The 8 T cell receptor beta chains below all came from one sample that was sequenced in a study of T cell repertoires in cytomegalovirus infection. These TCRs are of unknown antigen specificity. From the reads, TCRdb called clonotypes with MiXCR, one entry per CDR3 protein. The table shows about 130,000 distinct CDR3 sequences, with more than 25% occurring only once. The specimen comprised CD8+ T cells from cultured PBMCs, sampled from culture after CMV antigen stimulation. Receptors were obtained from a human donor in good health (CMV status not recorded). Some clones in this sample may be carry-over from other donors' samples.

This clonotype was recorded many times. This rearrangement joins TRBV7-2 to TRBJ2-1; either TRBD1 or TRBD2 may supply D (5 bases each). Trimming removed 1 base at V and 2 bases at J, with 12 bases between. Germline V gene lookup returns CDR1 SGHTA and CDR2 FQGNSA. The CDR3 length is 16 residues. This CDR3 reads CASSLVEGFPYNEQFF. The CDR3 coding sequence is TGTGCCAGCAGCTTAGTCGAGGGGTTCCCCTACAATGAGCAGTTCTTC.

This sequence joins TRBV27 and TRBJ1-2; 7 nucleotides agree with TRBD1. The CDR3 totals 18 residues. V trimming: 4 bases; J trimming: 3 bases; junction bases outside the gene matches: 17. Germline CDR1 reads MNHEY; CDR2 reads SMNVEV (reference sequence). In DNA form, the CDR3 reads TGTGCCAGCAGTTCCCTCGCCCGACAGGGATCCGGGGACTATGGCTACACCTTC. It codes for CASSSLARQGSGDYGYTF.

The V gene is TRBV27, the J gene TRBJ2-5; 15 positions agree with TRBD2. The V and J ends lost 1 base and 2 bases, in that order; junction bases with no gene match: 8. Looked up from germline, CDR1 is MNHEY and CDR2 is SMNVEV (reference sequence). This CDR3 region has 19 residues. The chain's CDR3 is CASSLYGLAGGPSQETQYF. The CDR3 bases are TGTGCCAGCAGTTTATATGGACTAGCGGGGGGGCCGTCTCAAGAGACCCAGTACTTC.

The chain employs TRBV7-2 and TRBJ1-3; D ambiguous. The V gene's germline CDR1 is SGHTA and CDR2 FQGNSA. This CDR3 contains 16 residues. V gave up 1 base and J gave up 1 base, with 11 bases separating them. CDR3 in amino acids: CASSLGAFGSGNTIYF. The CDR3 DNA sequence: TGTGCCAGCAGCTTAGGAGCCTTCGGGTCTGGAAACACCATATATTTT.

This clonotype was seen more than once but under ten times. V gene TRBV12-3 or TRBV12-4 combines with J gene TRBJ2-5; D call uncertain. V gave up 1 base and J gave up 0 bases, with 9 bases separating them. The CDR3 runs to 15 residues. DNA of the CDR3: TGTGCCAGCAGTTTAGTGGGTGATAACCAAGAGACCCAGTACTTC. Translation gives CASSLVGDNQETQYF.

This chain links TRBV7-8 with TRBJ2-1; TRBD2 might be the D (5 bases). Germline V lookup: CDR1 SGHVS, CDR2 FQNEAQ. CDR3 length equals 15 residues. Between the trimmed V and J ends, which lost 5 bases and 0 bases, there was a span of 11 bases. This CDR3 reads CASSQLEGSYNEQFF. The DNA for the CDR3 is TGTGCCAGCAGCCAACTTGAGGGCTCCTACAATGAGCAGTTCTTC.

In its sample, this clonotype was seen a few times. The chain couples TRBV19 to TRBJ2-3; 10 bases line up with TRBD2. The CDR3 runs 15 residues. V trimming: 8 bases; J trimming: 4 bases; junction bases outside the gene matches: 9. In germline, CDR1 is LNHDA, CDR2 SQIVND (reference sequence). The CDR3 DNA reads TGTGCCAGTGGAACTAGCGGGGACCCGCCAGATACGCAGTATTTT. This encodes CASGTSGDPPDTQYF.

The chain is built from TRBV4-1 and TRBJ2-6, with D possibly matching TRBD1 (6 bases). Germline values: CDR1 MGHRA, CDR2 YSYEKL. V lost 3 bases, J lost 0 bases, and 12 bases lay in between. This CDR3 has 17 amino acids. CDR3: CASSQRQALSGANVLTF. CDR3 bases: TGCGCCAGCAGCCAGAGACAGGCTCTCTCTGGGGCCAACGTCCTGACTTTC.